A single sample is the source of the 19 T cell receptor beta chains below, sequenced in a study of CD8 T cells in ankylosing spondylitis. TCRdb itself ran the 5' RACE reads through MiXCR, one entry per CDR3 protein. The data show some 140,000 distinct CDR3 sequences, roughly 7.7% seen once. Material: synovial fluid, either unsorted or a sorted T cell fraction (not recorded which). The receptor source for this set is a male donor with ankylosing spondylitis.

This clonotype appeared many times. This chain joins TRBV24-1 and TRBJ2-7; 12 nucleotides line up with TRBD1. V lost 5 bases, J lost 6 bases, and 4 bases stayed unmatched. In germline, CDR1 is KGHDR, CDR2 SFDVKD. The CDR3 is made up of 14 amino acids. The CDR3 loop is CATSGGTGGFEQYF. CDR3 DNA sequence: TGTGCCACCAGTGGCGGGACAGGGGGCTTCGAGCAGTACTTC.

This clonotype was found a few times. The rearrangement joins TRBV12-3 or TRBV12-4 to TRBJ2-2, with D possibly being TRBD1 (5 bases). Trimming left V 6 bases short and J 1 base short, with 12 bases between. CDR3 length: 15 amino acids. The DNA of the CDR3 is TGTGCCAGCAGCCCCTTCACAGGGAACACCGGGGAGCTGTTTTTT. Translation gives CASSPFTGNTGELFF.

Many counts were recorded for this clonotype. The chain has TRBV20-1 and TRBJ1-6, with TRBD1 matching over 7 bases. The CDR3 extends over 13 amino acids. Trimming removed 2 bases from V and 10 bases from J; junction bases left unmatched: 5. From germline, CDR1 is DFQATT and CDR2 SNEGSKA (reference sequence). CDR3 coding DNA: TGCAGTGCTAGAAGACAGGGTGGGTCACCCCTCCACTTT. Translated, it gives CSARRQGGSPLHF.

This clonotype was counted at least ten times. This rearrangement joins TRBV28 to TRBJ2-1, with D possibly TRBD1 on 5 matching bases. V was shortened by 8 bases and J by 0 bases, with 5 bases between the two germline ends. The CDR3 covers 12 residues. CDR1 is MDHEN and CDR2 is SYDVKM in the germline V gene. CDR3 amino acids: CASDSSYNEQFF. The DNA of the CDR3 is TGTGCCAGCGACAGCTCCTACAATGAGCAGTTCTTC. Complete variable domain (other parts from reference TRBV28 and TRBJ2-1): DVKVTQSSRYLVKRTGEKVFLECVQDMDHENMFWYRQDPGLGLRLIYFSYDVKMKEKGDIPEGYSVSREKKERFSLILESASTNQTSMYLCASDSSYNEQFFGPGTRLTVL.

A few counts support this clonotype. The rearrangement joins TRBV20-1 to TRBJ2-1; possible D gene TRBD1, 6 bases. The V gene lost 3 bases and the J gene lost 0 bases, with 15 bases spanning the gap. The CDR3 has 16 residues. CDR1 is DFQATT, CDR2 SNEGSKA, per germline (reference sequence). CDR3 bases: TGCAGTGCTAGGGGGGCGACAGCAAGCTCCTACAATGAGCAGTTCTTC. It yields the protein CSARGATASSYNEQFF.

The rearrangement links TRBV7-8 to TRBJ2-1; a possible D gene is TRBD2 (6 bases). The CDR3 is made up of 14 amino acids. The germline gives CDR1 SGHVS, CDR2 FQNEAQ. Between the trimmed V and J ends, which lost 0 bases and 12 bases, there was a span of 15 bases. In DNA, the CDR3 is TGTGCCAGCAGCTTAGCCCCCGGGACTCCCGTGCAGTTCTTC. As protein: CASSLAPGTPVQFF.

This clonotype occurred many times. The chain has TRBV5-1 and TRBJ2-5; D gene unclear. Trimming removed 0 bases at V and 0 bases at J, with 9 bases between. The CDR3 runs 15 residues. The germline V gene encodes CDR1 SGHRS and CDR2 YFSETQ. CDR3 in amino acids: CASSLAPGHQETQYF. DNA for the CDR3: TGCGCCAGCAGCTTGGCGCCAGGTCACCAAGAGACCCAGTACTTC.

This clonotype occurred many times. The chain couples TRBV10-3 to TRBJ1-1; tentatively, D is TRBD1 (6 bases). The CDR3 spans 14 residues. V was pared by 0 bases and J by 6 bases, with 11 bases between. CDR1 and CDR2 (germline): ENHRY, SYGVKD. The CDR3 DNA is TGTGCCATCAGTGAGTCGCAGGGGAGGGCTGAAGCTTTCTTT. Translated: CAISESQGRAEAFF.

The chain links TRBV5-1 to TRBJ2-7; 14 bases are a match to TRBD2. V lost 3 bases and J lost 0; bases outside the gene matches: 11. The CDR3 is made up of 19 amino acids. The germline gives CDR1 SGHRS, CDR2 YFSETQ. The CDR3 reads CASSSSGTSGRWSSYEQYF. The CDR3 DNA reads TGCGCCAGCAGCTCCTCCGGGACTAGCGGGAGATGGAGCTCCTACGAGCAGTACTTC.

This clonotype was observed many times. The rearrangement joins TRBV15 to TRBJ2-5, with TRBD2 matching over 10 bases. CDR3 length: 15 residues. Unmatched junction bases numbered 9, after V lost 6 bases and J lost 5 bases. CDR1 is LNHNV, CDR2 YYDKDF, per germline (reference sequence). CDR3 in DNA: TGTGCCACCAGGTCGCCCAGCGGGGGGGCGGAGACCCAGTACTTC. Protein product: CATRSPSGGAETQYF. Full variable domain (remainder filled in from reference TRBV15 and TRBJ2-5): DAMVIQNPRYQVTQFGKPVTLSCSQTLNHNVMYWYQQKSSQAPKLLFHYYDKDFNNEADTPDNFQSRRPNTSFCFLDIRSPGLGDTAMYLCATRSPSGGAETQYFGPGTRLLVL.

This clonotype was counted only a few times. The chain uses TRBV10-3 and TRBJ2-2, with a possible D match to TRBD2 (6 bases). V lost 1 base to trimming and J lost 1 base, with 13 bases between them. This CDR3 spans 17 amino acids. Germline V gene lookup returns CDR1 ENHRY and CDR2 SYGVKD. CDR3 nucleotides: TGTGCCATCAGTGAGTTGAATGTGGGACTGAACACCGGGGAGCTGTTTTTT. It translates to CAISELNVGLNTGELFF.

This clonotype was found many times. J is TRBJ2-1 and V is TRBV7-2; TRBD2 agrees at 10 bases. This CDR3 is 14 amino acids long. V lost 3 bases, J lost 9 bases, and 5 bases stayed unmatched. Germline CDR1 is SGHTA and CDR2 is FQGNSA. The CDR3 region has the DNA TGTGCCAGCAGCTTCACTAGCGGGACTATTGAGCAGTTCTTC. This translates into CASSFTSGTIEQFF.

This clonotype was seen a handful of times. CDR3 nucleotides: TGCGCCAGCAGCCACCCGGACAGGGAGAGCGGGCAGTTCTTC. This translates into CASSHPDRESGQFF. V is TRBV5-1 and J is TRBJ2-1, with 8 bases fitting TRBD1. The CDR3 is 14 residues long. J lost 12 bases, V lost 4 bases, and 12 bases had no gene match. The germline V gene encodes CDR1 SGHRS and CDR2 YFSETQ.

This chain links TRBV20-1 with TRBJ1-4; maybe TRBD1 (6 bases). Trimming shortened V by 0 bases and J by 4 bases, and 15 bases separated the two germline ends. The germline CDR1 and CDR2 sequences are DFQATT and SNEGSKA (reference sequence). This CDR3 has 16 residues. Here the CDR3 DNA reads TGCAGTGCTAGAGATTACAGGGTCGGGGGTAATGAAAAACTGTTTTTT. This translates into CSARDYRVGGNEKLFF.

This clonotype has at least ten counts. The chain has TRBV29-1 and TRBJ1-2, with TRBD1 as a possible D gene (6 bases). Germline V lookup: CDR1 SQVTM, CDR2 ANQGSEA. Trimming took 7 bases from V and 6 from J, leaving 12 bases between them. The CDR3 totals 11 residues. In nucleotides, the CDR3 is TGCAGCGCACAGGGTGAAGATGGCTACACCTTC. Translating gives CSAQGEDGYTF.

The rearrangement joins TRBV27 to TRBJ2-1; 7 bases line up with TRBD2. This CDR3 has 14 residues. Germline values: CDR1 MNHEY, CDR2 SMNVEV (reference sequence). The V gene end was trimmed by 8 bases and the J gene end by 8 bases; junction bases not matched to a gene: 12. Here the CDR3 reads CASSFINGGDEQFF. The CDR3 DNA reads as TGTGCCAGCTCTTTTATAAATGGGGGGGATGAGCAGTTCTTC.

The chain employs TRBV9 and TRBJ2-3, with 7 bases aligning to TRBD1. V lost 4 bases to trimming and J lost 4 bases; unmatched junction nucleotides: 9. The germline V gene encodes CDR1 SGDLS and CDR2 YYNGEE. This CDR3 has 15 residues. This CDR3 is CASSPFRGGADTQYF. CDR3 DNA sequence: TGTGCCAGCAGCCCCTTCCGAGGGGGCGCAGATACGCAGTATTTT.

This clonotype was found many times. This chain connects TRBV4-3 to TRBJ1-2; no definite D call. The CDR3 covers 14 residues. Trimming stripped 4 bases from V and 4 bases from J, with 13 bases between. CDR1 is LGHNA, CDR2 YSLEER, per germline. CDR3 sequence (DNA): TGCGCCAGCAGCCCCACACCCGGCGGCTATGGCTACACCTTC. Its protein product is CASSPTPGGYGYTF.

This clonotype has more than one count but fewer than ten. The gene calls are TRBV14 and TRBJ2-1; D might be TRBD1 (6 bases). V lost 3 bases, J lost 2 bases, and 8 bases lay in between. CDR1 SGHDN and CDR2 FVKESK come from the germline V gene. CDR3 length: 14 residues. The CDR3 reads CASSQGAPYNEQFF. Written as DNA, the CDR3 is TGTGCCAGCAGCCAGGGGGCTCCCTACAATGAGCAGTTCTTC. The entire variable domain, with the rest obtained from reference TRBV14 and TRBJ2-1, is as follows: EAGVTQFPSHSVIEKGQTVTLRCDPISGHDNLYWYRRVMGKEIKFLLHFVKESKQDESGMPNNRFLAERTGGTYSTLKVQPAELEDSGVYFCASSQGAPYNEQFFGPGTRLTVL.